The clone carrying this TCR beta chain was detected ten times or more. During its preparation, the TCRbeta library received unique molecular identifiers. TCRdb called the PCR reads again in MiXCR, with one record for every CDR3 protein. The table records over 150,000 distinct CDR3 sequences, roughly 10% of them present only once. This sample was included in a study of T-cell reconstitution after alpha-beta-depleted transplantation in children. V lost 1 base to trimming and J lost 3 bases, with 15 bases between them. CDR1 is SGHAT and CDR2 is FQNNGV in the germline V gene. This CDR3 is built from 16 residues.

This chain uses TRBV11-2 with TRBJ2-5; D is ambiguous. The source of this sequence is a boy aged 2 to 10 with acute myeloid leukemia, due to receive a stem cell transplant. This specimen was PBMCs, taken before TCRalphabeta/CD19-depleted stem cell transplant. In nucleotides, the CDR3 is TGTGCCAGCAGCTTAGGACCCCAGGCAGGCAAAGAGACCCAGTACTTC. Its protein product is CASSLGPQAGKETQYF.